The sequence of this T cell receptor beta chain was determined in a study of human T cells and chemical hapten exposure (dated by TCRdb to about 2021). Describing the broader study: For sensitization, 2% DPC in acetone was applied to an approximately 2 cm by approximately 2 cm area of upper inner arm skin. In alopecia patients, the study followed how the peripheral blood TCR repertoire changed in vivo over primary and secondary sensitization to diphenylcyclopropenone (DPC), a hapten. Blood samples were taken from patients before sensitization (week 0) and then at 2, 6 and about 24 weeks after DPC sensitization. The libraries were sequenced as a pool, and the TCR yield per sample differed mostly because of small variations in library volumes within the pool. The mostly female patient cohort included alopecia areata with under or over 50% scalp involvement, alopecia totalis and alopecia universalis. Throughout the study period of around 24 weeks, patients also received therapeutic DPC doses to the scalp every week. Roughly 30 alopecia patients provided blood for TCR sequencing at one to four time points (pre-sensitization, 2, 6 and 24 weeks). Patch tests used Finn chambers with 0.01% DPC on the upper back, scored after 6 days by International Contact Dermatitis Research Group standards. What the study reported, not specific to this receptor: Because every patient had alopecia, a presumed autoimmune disease, the patients' immune response might differ from that of healthy individuals. The number of PT1 expanded TCRs positively correlated with patch test score, significant at thresholds 8, 16 and 32 but not 4. Compared with pre-sensitization or healthy control sets, expanded TCRs formed significantly more large CDR3 similarity clusters, which is consistent with antigen-driven responses. Repeated subsampling changed both the strength of the expansion versus patch-test correlation and the threshold at which that correlation became significant. DPC sensitization did not change how many TCRs were above 1 in 1000 frequency, and no evidence was found of alterations in global repertoire structure.

The CDR1 and CDR2 encoded by the germline V gene are LGHNA and YNFKEQ. CDR3 length: 16 amino acids, cysteine to phenylalanine. The CDR3 DNA has 48 bases and is translated from base 1. V loses 6 bases of germline sequence and J loses 0 bases, and the interval between the two ends is 15 bases. The time point label, read with the paper, signifies: patch test 1, 2 weeks after DPC sensitization. Reading the label with the study, this specimen's treatment or condition is: therapeutic diphenylcyclopropenone sensitization with weekly scalp DPC. At each patch-test visit, blood was drawn before the patch test was applied. Patients were considered eligible if aged 18 to 70, diagnosed with alopecia and deemed suitable for DPC therapy, and patients were excluded if pregnant. Unfractionated whole blood was collected in Tempus Blood RNA tubes, and total RNA was extracted from that blood. Library method: RACE. The sequencing machine was a NextSeq 500. During library preparation, unique molecular identifiers were attached to individual cDNA molecules so that TCRs could be counted in a quantitative, reproducible way. Both TCR alpha and TCR beta chains were sequenced from each blood RNA sample. In the authors' own workflow: The median number of TCRs per sample was roughly 98,000, ranging from about 20,000 to 700,000. V, J and CDR3 annotation of the TCR reads was performed with the Decombinator software suite. To make PS versus PT1 abundance plots, every sample was subsampled to the same number of TCRs (28,000). Expanded TCRs were defined as absent before sensitization and observed at least eight times at the 2-week time point. TCRdb trimmed public reads at Q25 via fastp, called clones via MiXCR and kept in-frame beta chains. Rows with a matching CDR3 protein are joined into one entry that keeps the most common DNA and genes. What appears here as the V and J calls and clone size reflects TCRdb's work, not the paper's. The sample records 350,000 or so distinct CDR3 sequences, 6% to 8.5% of which are singletons. The ten biggest clones cover roughly 7.9% of the sample.

About this clonotype itself: Its antigen is unknown. No quality values exist for individual bases; no much larger clone is one base distant.

Here the chain combines TRBV4-2 and TRBJ1-5; no D gene is confidently identified. Sequencing used whole blood, obtained in connection with sensitization to the hapten diphenylcyclopropenone (DPC). The sequence came from a woman aged 18-29 years with alopecia areata. Some clones in this sample may be carry-over from other donors' samples. This receptor carries the CDR3 CASSPRWLDSNQPQHF. The bases read TGTGCCAGCAGTCCCAGATGGCTGGATAGCAATCAGCCCCAGCATTTT.